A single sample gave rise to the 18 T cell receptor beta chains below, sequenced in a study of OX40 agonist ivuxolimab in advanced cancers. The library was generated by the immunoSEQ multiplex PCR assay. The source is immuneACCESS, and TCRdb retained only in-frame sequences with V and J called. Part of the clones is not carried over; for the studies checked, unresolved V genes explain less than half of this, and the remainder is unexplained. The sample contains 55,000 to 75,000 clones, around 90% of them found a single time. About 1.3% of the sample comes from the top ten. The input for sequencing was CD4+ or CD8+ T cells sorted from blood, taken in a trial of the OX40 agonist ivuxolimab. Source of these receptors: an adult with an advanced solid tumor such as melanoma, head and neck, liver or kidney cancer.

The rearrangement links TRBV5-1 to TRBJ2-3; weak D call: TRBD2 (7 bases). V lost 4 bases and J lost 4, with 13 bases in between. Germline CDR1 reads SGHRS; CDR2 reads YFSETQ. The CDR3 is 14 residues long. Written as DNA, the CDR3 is TGCGCCAGCAGCGGGGGGGCCCGTCCAGATACGCAGTATTTT. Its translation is CASSGGARPDTQYF. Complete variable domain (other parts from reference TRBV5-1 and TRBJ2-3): KAGVTQTPRYLIKTRGQQVTLSCSPISGHRSVSWYQQTPGQGLQFLFEYFSETQRNKGNFPGRFSGRQFSNSRSEMNVSTLELGDSALYLCASSGGARPDTQYFGPGTRLTVL.

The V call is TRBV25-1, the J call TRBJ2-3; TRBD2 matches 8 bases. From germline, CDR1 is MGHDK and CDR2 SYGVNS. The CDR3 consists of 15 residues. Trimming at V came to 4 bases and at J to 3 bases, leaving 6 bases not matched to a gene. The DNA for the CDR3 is TGTGCCAGCAGTGCCAGCGGGAGCTGGACAGATACGCAGTATTTT. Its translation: CASSASGSWTDTQYF.

CDR3 nucleotide sequence: TGTGCCAGCAGCACAGAAGACATCTCTGGAAACACCATATATTTT. Its protein is CASSTEDISGNTIYF. The chain couples TRBV11-1 to TRBJ1-3, with unresolved D. Germline V lookup: CDR1 SGHAT, CDR2 FQDESV (reference sequence). Trimming removed 5 bases from V and 0 bases from J, with 11 bases in between. This CDR3 region has 15 residues.

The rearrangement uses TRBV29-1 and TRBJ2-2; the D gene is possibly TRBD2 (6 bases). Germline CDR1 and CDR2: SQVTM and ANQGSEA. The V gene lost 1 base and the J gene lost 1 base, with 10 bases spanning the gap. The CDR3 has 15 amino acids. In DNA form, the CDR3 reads TGCAGCGTTGAAGGGGGTAGCGGGAACACCGGGGAGCTGTTTTTT. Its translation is CSVEGGSGNTGELFF.

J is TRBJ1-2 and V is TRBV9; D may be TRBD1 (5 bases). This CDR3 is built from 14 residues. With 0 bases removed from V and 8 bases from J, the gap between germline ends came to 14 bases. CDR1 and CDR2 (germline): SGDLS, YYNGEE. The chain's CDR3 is CASSVDRPGFGYTF. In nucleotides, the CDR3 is TGTGCCAGCAGCGTAGATCGGCCAGGGTTCGGCTACACCTTC.

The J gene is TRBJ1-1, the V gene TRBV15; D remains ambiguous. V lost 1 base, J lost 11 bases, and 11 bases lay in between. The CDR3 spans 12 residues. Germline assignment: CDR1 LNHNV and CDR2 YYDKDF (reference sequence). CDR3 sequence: CATSRGTLQAFF. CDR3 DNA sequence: TGTGCCACCAGCAGAGGCACACTACAGGCTTTCTTT.

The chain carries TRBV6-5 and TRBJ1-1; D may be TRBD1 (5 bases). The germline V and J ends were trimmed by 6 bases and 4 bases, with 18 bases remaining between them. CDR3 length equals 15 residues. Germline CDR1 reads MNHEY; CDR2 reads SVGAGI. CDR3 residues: CASSFGGRGSTEAFF. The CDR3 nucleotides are TGTGCCAGCAGCTTCGGGGGTAGGGGCTCCACTGAAGCTTTCTTT.

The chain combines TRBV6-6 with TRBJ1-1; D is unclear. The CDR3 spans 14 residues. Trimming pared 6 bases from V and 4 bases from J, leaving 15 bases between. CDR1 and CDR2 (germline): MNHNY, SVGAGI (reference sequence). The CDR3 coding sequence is TGTGCCAGCAGAGTTCAATCAGACACCACTGAAGCTTTCTTT. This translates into CASRVQSDTTEAFF.

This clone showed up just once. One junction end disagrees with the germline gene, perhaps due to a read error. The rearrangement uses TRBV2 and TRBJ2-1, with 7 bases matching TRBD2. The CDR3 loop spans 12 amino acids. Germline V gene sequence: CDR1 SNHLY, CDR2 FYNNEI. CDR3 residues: CASSEATSDSVF. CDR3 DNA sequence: TGTGCCAGCAGTGAAGCCACTAGCGACTCGGTCTTC.

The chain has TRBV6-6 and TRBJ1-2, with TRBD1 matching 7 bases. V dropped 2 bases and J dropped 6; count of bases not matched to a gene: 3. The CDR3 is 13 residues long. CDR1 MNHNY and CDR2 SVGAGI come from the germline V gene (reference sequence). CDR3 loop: CASSYQGQDGYTF. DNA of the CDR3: TGTGCCAGCAGTTACCAAGGACAGGATGGCTACACCTTC.

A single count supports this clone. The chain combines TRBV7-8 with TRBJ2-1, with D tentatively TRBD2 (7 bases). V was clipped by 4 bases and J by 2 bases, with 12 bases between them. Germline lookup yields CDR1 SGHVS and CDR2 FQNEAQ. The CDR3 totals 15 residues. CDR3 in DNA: TGTGCCAGCAGCTCTACGGGGGGCCCCTACAATGAGCAGTTCTTC. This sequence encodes CASSSTGGPYNEQFF.

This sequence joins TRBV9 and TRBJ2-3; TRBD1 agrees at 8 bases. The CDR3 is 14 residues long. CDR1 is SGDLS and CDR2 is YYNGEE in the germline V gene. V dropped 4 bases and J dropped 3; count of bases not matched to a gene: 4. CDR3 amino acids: CASSMRTGTDTQYF. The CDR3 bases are TGTGCCAGCAGCATGCGGACAGGGACAGATACGCAGTATTTT.

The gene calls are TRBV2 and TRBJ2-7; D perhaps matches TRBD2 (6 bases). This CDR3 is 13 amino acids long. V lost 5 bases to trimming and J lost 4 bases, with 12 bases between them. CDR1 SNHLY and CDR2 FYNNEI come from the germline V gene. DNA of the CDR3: TGTGCCAGCAGTCCTCCCGGGGGTTACGAGCAGTACTTC. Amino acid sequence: CASSPPGGYEQYF.

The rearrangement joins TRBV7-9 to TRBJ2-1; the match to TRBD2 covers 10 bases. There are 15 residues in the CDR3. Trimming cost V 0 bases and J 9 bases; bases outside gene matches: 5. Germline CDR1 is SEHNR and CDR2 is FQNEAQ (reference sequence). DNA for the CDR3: TGTGCCAGCAGCTTAGCGGTAGCGGGAGGCCGTGAGCAGTTCTTC. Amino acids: CASSLAVAGGREQFF.

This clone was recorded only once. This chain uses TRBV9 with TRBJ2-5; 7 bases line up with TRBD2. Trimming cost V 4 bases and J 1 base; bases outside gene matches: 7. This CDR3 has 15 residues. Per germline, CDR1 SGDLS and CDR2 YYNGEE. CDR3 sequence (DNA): TGTGCCAGCAGCCGGGACTACATGTCCCAAGAGACCCAGTACTTC. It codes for CASSRDYMSQETQYF.

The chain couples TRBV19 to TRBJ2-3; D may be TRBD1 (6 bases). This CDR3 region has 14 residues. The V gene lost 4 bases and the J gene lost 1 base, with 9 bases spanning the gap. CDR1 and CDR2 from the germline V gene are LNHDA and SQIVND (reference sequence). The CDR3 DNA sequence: TGTGCCAGTAGTACCTCAGGGGGCACAGATACGCAGTATTTT. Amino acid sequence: CASSTSGGTDTQYF.

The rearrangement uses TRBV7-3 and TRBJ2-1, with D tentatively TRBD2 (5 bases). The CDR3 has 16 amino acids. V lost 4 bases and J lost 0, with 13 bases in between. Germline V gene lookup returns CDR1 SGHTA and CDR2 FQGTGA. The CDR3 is CASSSPSGSSYNEQFF. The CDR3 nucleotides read TGTGCCAGCAGCTCTCCGTCGGGGAGCTCCTACAATGAGCAGTTCTTC.

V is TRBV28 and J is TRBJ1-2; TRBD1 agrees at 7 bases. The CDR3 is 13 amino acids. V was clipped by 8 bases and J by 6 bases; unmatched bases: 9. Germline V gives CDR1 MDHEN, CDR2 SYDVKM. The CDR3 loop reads CASLTGADHGYTF. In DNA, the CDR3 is TGTGCCAGCTTAACAGGGGCCGACCATGGCTACACCTTC.